The 24 T cell receptor beta chains below come from one sample, sequenced in a study of human T cells and chemical hapten exposure. TCRdb reanalysed the RACE reads using MiXCR and keeps one entry per CDR3 protein. The sample lists some 400,000 distinct CDR3 sequences; approximately 5.1% were seen once. The time point is: patch test 1, 2 weeks after DPC sensitization. As for treatment: therapeutic diphenylcyclopropenone sensitization with weekly scalp DPC. The starting material was whole blood, obtained in connection with sensitization to the hapten diphenylcyclopropenone (DPC). Every receptor here comes from a woman between 45 and 60 years old with alopecia areata. Some clones in this sample may be carry-over from other donors' samples.

In DNA, the CDR3 is TGTGCCAGCAGTACAGACACCTCGAACACTGAAGCTTTCTTT. Amino acids: CASSTDTSNTEAFF. The chain combines TRBV12-3 or TRBV12-4 with TRBJ1-1; D uncertain. Between the trimmed V and J ends, which lost 5 bases and 1 base, there was a span of 11 bases. The CDR3 has 14 residues.

The chain combines TRBV29-1 with TRBJ2-7; TRBD2 agrees at 10 bases. The CDR3 has 16 residues. The ends lost 3 bases at V and 0 bases at J; junction bases unmatched: 8. Germline loops: CDR1 SQVTM, CDR2 ANQGSEA. The CDR3 region has the DNA TGCAGCGTTGAGCTAGCGGGAGACTCCCACTCCTACGAGCAGTACTTC. It encodes CSVELAGDSHSYEQYF.

This clonotype came up many times. The genes are TRBV12-3 or TRBV12-4 and TRBJ2-1; 10 bases align to TRBD2. The CDR3 runs 15 residues. V dropped 5 bases and J dropped 7; count of bases not matched to a gene: 8. The DNA for the CDR3 is TGTGCCAGCAGTCCTATAGCGGGAGGAAGGAATGAGCAGTTCTTC. This codes for CASSPIAGGRNEQFF.

This clonotype was observed at least ten times. For the CDR3, the DNA is TGTGCCAGCAGTGCGCTGGATGGAAACACCATATATTTT. This translates into CASSALDGNTIYF. The chain links TRBV2 to TRBJ1-3; D is unresolved. V was clipped by 4 bases and J by 3 bases, with 7 bases between them. CDR1 SNHLY and CDR2 FYNNEI come from the germline V gene. The CDR3 spans 13 residues.

Many counts were recorded for this clonotype. The chain uses TRBV7-2 and TRBJ1-1, with 8 bases that match TRBD1. CDR1 is SGHTA and CDR2 is FQGNSA in the germline V gene. This CDR3 spans 14 amino acids. The ends lost 6 bases at V and 4 bases at J; junction bases unmatched: 7. Written as DNA, the CDR3 is TGTGCCAGCAGTCGCGGACAGGGCGGCACTGAAGCTTTCTTT. Translating gives CASSRGQGGTEAFF.

This rearrangement joins TRBV3-1 to TRBJ2-3; 7 bases agree with TRBD2. V trimming: 4 bases; J trimming: 7 bases; junction bases outside the gene matches: 5. Germline V gene sequence: CDR1 LGHDT, CDR2 YNNKEL (reference sequence). The CDR3 length is 13 residues. The CDR3: CASSRGGANTQYF. For the CDR3, the DNA is TGTGCCAGCAGCCGGGGGGGAGCTAATACGCAGTATTTT.

This clonotype occurred a few times. V and J are TRBV20-1 and TRBJ1-2; 9 nucleotides align to TRBD1. The CDR3 is 14 residues long. Germline CDR1 is DFQATT and CDR2 is SNEGSKA (reference sequence). CDR3: CRQIRTGVNYGYTF. DNA for the CDR3: TGCAGACAAATAAGGACAGGGGTTAACTATGGCTACACCTTC.

This clonotype appeared once. This may come from a read error, since a much larger clone is one base off. The chain has TRBV10-3 and TRBJ2-3, with D hard to call. The germline V gene has CDR1 ENHRY and CDR2 SYGVKD. The CDR3 contains 12 residues. CDR3 bases: TGTGCCATCAACGACAACACAGATACGCAGAATTTT. As protein: CAINDNTDTQNF.

This clonotype was counted ten times or more. The chain uses TRBV12-3 or TRBV12-4 and TRBJ2-4, with 7 bases fitting TRBD2. This CDR3 spans 12 amino acids. After removal of 7 bases from V and 7 bases from J, the junction contained 4 bases not matched to a gene. The CDR3 DNA follows: TGTGCCAGCACAGGACTAGACAACATTCAGTACTTC. Its translation: CASTGLDNIQYF.

The chain carries TRBV6-1 and TRBJ2-1, with D possibly matching TRBD1 (6 bases). Germline CDR1 is MNHNS and CDR2 is SASEGT. V was shortened by 2 bases and J by 4 bases, with 12 bases between the two germline ends. The CDR3 sequence is 15 residues long. The CDR3 loop reads CASSETGRFYNEQFF. CDR3 coding DNA: TGTGCCAGCAGTGAAACAGGGAGATTTTACAATGAGCAGTTCTTC.

The table lists this clonotype with many counts. The V gene is TRBV18, the J gene TRBJ1-1; 8 bases fit TRBD1. The germline V gene has CDR1 KGHSH and CDR2 LQKENI. Trimming cost V 5 bases and J 0 bases; bases outside gene matches: 5. The CDR3 length is 15 residues. Here the CDR3 reads CASSSGQGLNTEAFF. The CDR3 DNA reads TGTGCCAGCTCATCTGGACAGGGTTTGAACACTGAAGCTTTCTTT. The full variable domain, in which reference TRBV18 and TRBJ1-1 provide the parts outside the CDR3, is NAGVMQNPRHLVRRRGQEARLRCSPMKGHSHVYWYRQLPEEGLKFMVYLQKENIIDESGMPKERFSAEFPKEGPSILRIQQVVRGDSAAYFCASSSGQGLNTEAFFGQGTRLTVV.

This clonotype has a count of ten or more. V and J are TRBV4-2 and TRBJ2-5; TRBD2 agrees at 10 bases. J gave up 2 bases and V 0 bases, and 3 bases lay outside the gene matches. Germline V CDR1 and CDR2: LGHNA, YNFKEQ. This CDR3 contains 16 residues. CDR3 protein: CASSQEGAGGQETQYF. The CDR3 nucleotides read TGTGCCAGCAGCCAAGAGGGAGCGGGAGGGCAAGAGACCCAGTACTTC.

This chain links TRBV9 with TRBJ2-6, with D maybe TRBD1 (6 bases). The V end lost 3 bases, the J end lost 0 bases, and 16 bases lay between the germline ends. There are 18 residues in the CDR3. Per the germline V gene, CDR1 is SGDLS and CDR2 is YYNGEE. The CDR3 sequence is CASSARGGRSSGANVLTF. In nucleotides, the CDR3 is TGTGCCAGCAGCGCCCGAGGGGGACGGAGCTCTGGGGCCAACGTCCTGACTTTC.

This clonotype was detected many times. The V and J genes are TRBV2 and TRBJ1-5; 8 nucleotides match TRBD1. V shed 1 base and J 6 bases; nucleotides not matched to a gene: 2. Germline values: CDR1 SNHLY, CDR2 FYNNEI. This CDR3 region has 14 residues. DNA of the CDR3: TGTGCCAGCAGTGAAGGGACAGGGTTTCAGCCCCAGCATTTT. Its protein product is CASSEGTGFQPQHF.

This clonotype was counted only a few times. The chain uses TRBV5-1 and TRBJ1-2; a weak D match, TRBD1 (6 bases). This CDR3 is 13 amino acids long. The germline CDR1 and CDR2 sequences are SGHRS and YFSETQ. Trimming pared 0 bases from V and 6 bases from J, leaving 9 bases between. CDR3 DNA: TGCGCCAGCAGCTTGGTACAGGGAGATGGCTACACCTTC. Encoded protein: CASSLVQGDGYTF.

This clonotype was observed at least ten times. The V and J genes are TRBV6-5 and TRBJ2-7, with 9 bases lining up with TRBD1. Germline lookup yields CDR1 MNHEY and CDR2 SVGAGI. The CDR3 sequence is 16 residues long. With 7 bases clipped from V and 2 bases from J, the junction kept 12 bases outside the gene matches. The CDR3 DNA reads TGTGCCAGCACCCCAGGCTGGGGACAGGGAACCTACGAGCAGTACTTC. It encodes CASTPGWGQGTYEQYF.

This clonotype was counted many times. This rearrangement joins TRBV11-2 to TRBJ2-2; 9 bases are shared with TRBD2. CDR1 and CDR2 (germline): SGHAT, FQNNGV. With V trimmed by 2 bases and J by 6 bases, 4 bases remained unmatched. This CDR3 contains 15 residues. CDR3 sequence reads: CASSLMASGAGELFF. The DNA of the CDR3 is TGTGCCAGCAGCTTAATGGCTAGCGGGGCCGGGGAGCTGTTTTTT.

The sample holds many counts of this clonotype. The V gene is TRBV6-2 or TRBV6-3, the J gene TRBJ1-5; D is unresolved. This CDR3 is 11 amino acids long. V lost 3 bases and J 7 bases, leaving 4 bases between the germline ends. Looked up from germline, CDR1 is MNHEY and CDR2 is SVGEGT. The CDR3 DNA reads as TGTGCCAGCAGTTATCCCCAGCCCCAGCATTTT. Its translation: CASSYPQPQHF.

This clonotype was detected a few times. The genes are TRBV2 and TRBJ2-3; tentatively, D is TRBD1 (8 bases). Germline V gene data show CDR1 as SNHLY and CDR2 as FYNNEI. The length of the CDR3 is 15 residues. Trimming stripped 7 bases from V and 3 bases from J, with 17 bases between. The CDR3 DNA is TGTGCCAGCACCTACAGGGGGGGTCCGACAGATACGCAGTATTTT. Protein product: CASTYRGGPTDTQYF.

This clonotype has ten or more counts. The CDR3 nucleotides read TGCAGCGTTGAAGACCCCAGGGATCTAGCCAAAAACATTCAGTACTTC. It translates to CSVEDPRDLAKNIQYF. This chain connects TRBV29-1 to TRBJ2-4; tentative D call: TRBD1 (5 bases). The CDR3 is 16 amino acids. Germline V lookup: CDR1 SQVTM, CDR2 ANQGSEA. V lost 0 bases to trimming and J lost 0 bases, with 12 bases between them.

The sample holds many counts of this clonotype. This chain uses TRBV11-2 with TRBJ2-3; D is ambiguous. CDR1 SGHAT and CDR2 FQNNGV come from the germline V gene. V was shortened by 2 bases and J by 2 bases, with 11 bases between the two germline ends. CDR3 length: 15 residues. CDR3 in DNA: TGTGCCAGCAGCTTAACAGCCCGCTACACAGATACGCAGTATTTT. It yields the protein CASSLTARYTDTQYF. Based on the CDR3 plus reference TRBV11-2 and TRBJ2-3, the full variable domain is EAGVAQSPRYKIIEKRQSVAFWCNPISGHATLYWYQQILGQGPKLLIQFQNNGVVDDSQLPKDRFSAERLKGVDSTLKIQPAKLEDSAVYLCASSLTARYTDTQYFGPGTRLTVL.

The chain recombines TRBV7-2 with TRBJ1-6; no reliable D call. This CDR3 is 14 amino acids long. V lost 6 bases, J lost 4 bases, and 10 bases lay in between. Germline CDR1 and CDR2: SGHTA and FQGNSA. CDR3 in amino acids: CASRFTAYNSPLHF. CDR3 nucleotides: TGTGCCAGCAGATTCACAGCGTATAATTCACCCCTCCACTTT.

J is TRBJ2-1 and V is TRBV9, with 10 bases aligning to TRBD2. This CDR3 has 17 amino acids. J gave up 5 bases and V 0 bases, and 8 bases lay outside the gene matches. The germline V gene encodes CDR1 SGDLS and CDR2 YYNGEE. The CDR3 loop reads CASSVGPLAGGHNEQFF. The CDR3 coding sequence is TGTGCCAGCAGCGTAGGCCCCTTAGCGGGAGGCCACAATGAGCAGTTCTTC.

At least ten counts were recorded for this clonotype. This chain connects TRBV25-1 to TRBJ2-6, with D perhaps TRBD2 (6 bases). There are 17 residues in the CDR3. Germline V gene data show CDR1 as MGHDK and CDR2 as SYGVNS. V was trimmed by 4 bases and J by 1 base, leaving 14 bases between them. CDR3 region: CASSVRDGRSGANVLTF. DNA of the CDR3: TGTGCCAGCAGTGTGCGGGACGGACGATCTGGGGCCAACGTCCTGACTTTC.